The rows below give T cell receptor beta chains drawn from one sample of a study of T cell responses to AZD1222 COVID-19 vaccine. Sequenced by immunoSEQ multiplex PCR; TCRdb stores in-frame clones only, minus some. Of more than 150,000 clones listed, about 92% are singletons. This material consisted of peripheral blood, taken 28 days after the second AZD1222 dose. The origin of the receptors is an adult who received the AZD1222 COVID-19 vaccine. Both conserved end residues are part of each CDR3. The D gene is left open where the match is weak. Part of the rows lack a size; the others show once, few, many or a class for expanded clones.

len	j_gene	v_gene	d_gene	abundance	CDR3nt	CDR3aa
15	TRBJ2-6	TRBV3-1/TRBV3-2	-	-	TGTGCCAGCAGCCAAGTAGGGCGCAACAACCTCGACCTGACTTTC	CASSQVGRNNLDLTF
13	TRBJ2-3	TRBV18	-	-	TGTGCCAGCTCCTGGATAAGCACAGATACGCAGTATTTT	CASSWISTDTQYF
16	TRBJ1-3	TRBV9	TRBD1	-	TGTGCCAGCAGCGAACGACCGGGACAGGGGGCTGACACCATATATTTT	CASSERPGQGADTIYF
14	TRBJ1-2	TRBV10-3	-	-	TGTGCCATCAGTGAGTCGGCGAATCAAGGTGGCTACACCTTC	CAISESANQGGYTF
14	TRBJ1-5	TRBV30	-	-	TGTGCCTGGAGTGTCCGGGCCGGGAGACAGCCCCAGCATTTT	CAWSVRAGRQPQHF
13	TRBJ2-7	TRBV7-6	-	-	TGTGCCAGCAGCTTAGGGTCTCAGGGCGAGCAGTACTTC	CASSLGSQGEQYF
16	TRBJ2-3	TRBV4-1	-	few	TGCGCCAGCAGCCAAATCGATCTAATCAGTACAGATACGCAGTATTTT	CASSQIDLISTDTQYF
15	TRBJ2-6	TRBV10-2	-	-	TGCGCCAGCAGTGAGCCGACAGCTGGGGCCAACGTCCTGACTTTC	CASSEPTAGANVLTF
16	TRBJ1-1	TRBV5-5	-	-	TGTGCCAGCAGCTTGTTGGCAGGCAAACCGAACACTGAAGCTTTCTTT	CASSLLAGKPNTEAFF
21	TRBJ2-3	TRBV14	TRBD2	-	TGTGCCAGCAGCCAAGCGACTAGGGCGGCTAGCGGGGAACCCCAGGCAGATACGCAGTATTTT	CASSQATRAASGEPQADTQYF
13	TRBJ2-1	TRBV10-1	TRBD2	once	TGCGCCAGCAGTGAGACTAGCGGGGGTGAGCAGTTCTTC	CASSETSGGEQFF
16	TRBJ1-6	TRBV10-1	-	-	TGCGCCAGCCCCCGGGTCGGGGCCAACTATAATTCACCCCTCCACTTT	CASPRVGANYNSPLHF
14	TRBJ1-5	TRBV6-2/TRBV6-3	-	-	TGTGCCAGCAGTTACTCGGGACGCAATCAGCCCCAGCATTTT	CASSYSGRNQPQHF
16	TRBJ1-4	TRBV4-1	-	-	TGCGCCAGCAGCCGCGGACAGACTTCAACTAATGAAAAACTGTTTTTT	CASSRGQTSTNEKLFF
16	TRBJ2-1	TRBV3-1/TRBV3-2	-	-	TGTGCCAGCAGCCAAGGGGAGTCCCGCACCTACAATGAGCAGTTCTTC	CASSQGESRTYNEQFF
15	TRBJ1-5	TRBV19	TRBD1	-	TGTGCCAGTAGTTTGTGGACAGGGCAAGGTCAGCCCCAGCATTTT	CASSLWTGQGQPQHF
14	TRBJ1-2	TRBV19	-	few	TGTGCCAGTAGTATGGATTCTCTAAGCTATGGCTACACCTTC	CASSMDSLSYGYTF
14	TRBJ1-1	TRBV28	-	-	TGTGCCAGCAGTTTAGAGGGGCTGAACACTGAAGCTTTCTTT	CASSLEGLNTEAFF
16	TRBJ1-3	TRBV2	-	few	TGTGCCAGCAGTGATATCTACCGACTGTCTGGAAACACCATATATTTT	CASSDIYRLSGNTIYF
14	TRBJ2-1	TRBV7-2	TRBD2	-	TGTGCCAGCAGCTTAGGCGGGGGGTACAATGAGCAGTTCTTC	CASSLGGGYNEQFF
15	TRBJ2-7	TRBV14	TRBD1	few	TGTGCCAGCAGCCCCACCAGGGGGCAGTTCTACGAGCAGTACTTC	CASSPTRGQFYEQYF
12	TRBJ2-7	TRBV30	-	-	TGTGCCTACAGTAGGGGGGGTTACGAGCAGTACTTC	CAYSRGGYEQYF
13	TRBJ2-1	TRBV27	-	-	TGTGCCAGCAGTTTAACTCCCCTGAATGAGCAGTTCTTC	CASSLTPLNEQFF
11	TRBJ2-7	TRBV5-6	-	-	TGTGCCAGCAGCTCCGCCTACGAGCAGTACTTC	CASSSAYEQYF
11	TRBJ1-1	TRBV12-5	-	-	TGTGCTGGCAGGGAAGTCACTGAAGCTTTCTTT	CAGREVTEAFF
15	TRBJ1-4	TRBV24-1	-	-	TGTGCCACCAGTGAAGGGGGGATGACTAATGAAAAACTGTTTTTT	CATSEGGMTNEKLFF
14	TRBJ2-7	TRBV19	TRBD1	-	TGTGCCAGTAGTTGGGGACAGGAGAACTACGAGCAGTACTTC	CASSWGQENYEQYF
12	TRBJ1-5	TRBV6-1	-	-	TGTGCCAGCAGTGAAGAGACGTTTGTCCAGCATTTT	CASSEETFVQHF
18	TRBJ1-5	TRBV4-2	-	-	TGTGCCAGCACCCCGGAGGGGGGGTCCGCCTATAGCAATCAGCCCCAGCATTTT	CASTPEGGSAYSNQPQHF
17	TRBJ2-3	TRBV6-2/TRBV6-3	TRBD2	-	TGTGCCAGCAGTTACTCGAAACGAGCGGGAGGTTTGATTACGCAGTATTTT	CASSYSKRAGGLITQYF
16	TRBJ2-7	TRBV11-2	TRBD2	-	TGTGCCAGCAGCTTAGGAGGGGGCGGGAGGGCCCTCGAGCAGTACTTC	CASSLGGGGRALEQYF
14	TRBJ2-4	TRBV21-1	-	-	TGTGCCAGCAGCTACTACAGGGTTGGGAACATTCAGTACTTC	CASSYYRVGNIQYF
14	TRBJ2-7	TRBV2	-	-	TGTGCCAGCAGTGTAGGGGGGTTCTCCTACGAGCAGTACTTC	CASSVGGFSYEQYF
13	TRBJ1-6	TRBV15	-	-	TGTGCCACCAGCAGAGGTCCAGATTCACCCCTCCACTTT	CATSRGPDSPLHF
12	TRBJ2-5	TRBV6-2/TRBV6-3	-	-	TGTGCCAGCAGTTACTCGAAAGAGACCCAGTACTTC	CASSYSKETQYF
16	TRBJ1-5	TRBV3-1/TRBV3-2	-	-	TGTGCCAGCAGCCCAAGGGGGGTTAATAGCAATCAGCCCCAGCATTTT	CASSPRGVNSNQPQHF
14	TRBJ1-1	TRBV5-1	TRBD1	-	TGCGCCAGCAGCTCGGGACAGGCCGTATCTGAAGCTTTCTTT	CASSSGQAVSEAFF
15	TRBJ1-2	TRBV4-1	-	once	TGCGCCAGCAGCCAAGATTCGGGACGGTCAGATGGCTACACCTTC	CASSQDSGRSDGYTF
16	TRBJ1-1	TRBV19	TRBD1	-	TGTGCCAGTAGTATCGGGGCAGGGGGCTCTGTCTCTGAAGCTTTCTTT	CASSIGAGGSVSEAFF
13	TRBJ2-7	TRBV7-2	-	-	TGTGCCAGCAGCTTAGGCAATGCTGTGGAGCAGTACTTC	CASSLGNAVEQYF